What follows are 17 T cell receptor beta chains derived from one specimen sequenced in a study of a mutant IDH1 vaccine in newly diagnosed glioma. Sequencing used immunoSEQ multiplex PCR; TCRdb keeps in-frame clones, though not all of them. The table shows about 46,000 clones, with roughly 90% occurring only once. Time point defined: baseline, week 1 (first vaccination visit). This sample's treatment: pre-vaccination baseline after standard-of-care therapy. The sample consisted of PBMCs, taken from a glioma patient treated with radiotherapy, temozolomide or both. Receptor source: a man in his forties with glioma.

The gene calls are TRBV10-3 and TRBJ2-7, with TRBD1 matching over 8 bases. J was trimmed by 3 bases and V by 6 bases; bases with no gene match: 7. The germline gives CDR1 ENHRY, CDR2 SYGVKD. This CDR3 has 14 amino acids. For the CDR3, the DNA is TGTGCCATCAGCACCAGGACAGGGAACTACGAGCAGTACTTC. Its protein is CAISTRTGNYEQYF.

The gene calls are TRBV5-1 and TRBJ2-1, with D perhaps TRBD1 (6 bases). V was pared by 5 bases and J by 5 bases, with 17 bases between. The CDR3 has 15 residues. Germline V gives CDR1 SGHRS, CDR2 YFSETQ. The CDR3 loop reads CASSVRVGGDNEQFF. The CDR3 DNA sequence: TGCGCCAGCAGTGTGAGAGTAGGGGGAGACAATGAGCAGTTCTTC.

This clone has only one observation. The rearrangement links TRBV15 to TRBJ2-1; 10 nucleotides align to TRBD2. This CDR3 is 16 amino acids long. The trim removed 3 bases at V and 9 bases at J, leaving 11 bases unmatched. Germline CDR1 and CDR2: LNHNV and YYDKDF (reference sequence). The chain's CDR3 is CATSREAGGPIGEQFF. The CDR3 DNA follows: TGTGCCACCAGCAGGGAAGCGGGAGGGCCGATTGGTGAGCAGTTCTTC.

V usage is TRBV4-2 and J usage is TRBJ1-2; D is undetermined. The CDR3 covers 14 residues. With 0 bases removed from V and 8 bases from J, the gap between germline ends came to 13 bases. CDR1 is LGHNA and CDR2 is YNFKEQ in the germline V gene. CDR3 residues: CASSQDRTGGGYTF. The CDR3 region has the DNA TGTGCCAGCAGCCAAGATAGGACCGGCGGCGGCTACACCTTC.

J is TRBJ2-7 and V is TRBV6-5; possibly TRBD1 or TRBD2 for D (5 bases each). Per germline, CDR1 MNHEY and CDR2 SVGAGI. The CDR3 totals 14 residues. The V and J ends lost 6 bases and 0 bases respectively, with 12 bases between them. CDR3 amino acids: CASSKTGTSYEQYF. In DNA, the CDR3 is TGTGCCAGCAGCAAGACCGGGACCTCCTACGAGCAGTACTTC.

CDR3 bases: TGTGCCAGCAGCTTACAGGGACTTGGCAATCAGCCCCAGCATTTT. Translation gives CASSLQGLGNQPQHF. The J gene is TRBJ1-5, the V gene TRBV7-2; D possibly corresponds to TRBD1 (5 bases). The CDR3 sequence is 15 residues long. Germline CDR1 is SGHTA and CDR2 is FQGNSA. The ends were cut back, 2 bases at V and 2 bases at J, with 10 bases in the middle. Full variable domain (missing parts from reference TRBV7-2 and TRBJ1-5): GAGVSQSPSNKVTEKGKDVELRCDPISGHTALYWYRQSLGQGLEFLIYFQGNSAPDKSGLPSDRFSAERTGGSVSTLTIQRTQQEDSAVYLCASSLQGLGNQPQHFGDGTRLSIL.

The gene calls are TRBV12-5 and TRBJ2-7; unclear D gene. Looked up from germline, CDR1 is LGHNT and CDR2 is FRNRAP. V gave up 3 bases and J gave up 7 bases, with 13 bases separating them. The CDR3 has 13 residues. Written as DNA, the CDR3 is TGTGCTAGTGGTTTTCTTGAGTTGGAAGAGCAGTACTTC. It encodes CASGFLELEEQYF. The full variable domain, rest sourced from reference TRBV12-5 and TRBJ2-7, is DARVTQTPRHKVTEMGQEVTMRCQPILGHNTVFWYRQTMMQGLELLAYFRNRAPLDDSGMPKDRFSAEMPDATLATLKIQPSEPRDSAVYFCASGFLELEEQYFGPGTRLTVT.

The chain links TRBV5-1 to TRBJ2-7; 8 bases map to TRBD1. The CDR3 loop spans 14 amino acids. J lost 3 bases, V lost 4 bases, and 6 bases had no gene match. CDR1 and CDR2 from the germline V gene are SGHRS and YFSETQ. The CDR3 DNA reads TGCGCCAGCAGCGGACAGGGTACCCGCTACGAGCAGTACTTC. This codes for CASSGQGTRYEQYF.

V and J are TRBV9 and TRBJ2-5; no reliable D call. Germline CDR1 and CDR2: SGDLS and YYNGEE. The CDR3 length is 13 residues. V was cut by 4 bases and J by 2 bases, with 9 bases left in between. DNA of the CDR3: TGTGCCAGCAGCCCATATCCACAAGAGACCCAGTACTTC. Protein: CASSPYPQETQYF.

The rearrangement links TRBV6-5 to TRBJ1-4; the D gene is possibly TRBD1 (5 bases). The V end was cut by 6 bases, the J end by 0 bases, with 11 bases between. Per germline, CDR1 MNHEY and CDR2 SVGAGI. CDR3 length: 15 amino acids. The CDR3 reads CASSRTRATNEKLFF. In nucleotides, the CDR3 is TGTGCCAGCAGCCGGACACGTGCAACTAATGAAAAACTGTTTTTT.

The J gene is TRBJ1-1, the V gene TRBV6-5, with D perhaps TRBD1 (5 bases). Germline lookup yields CDR1 MNHEY and CDR2 SVGAGI. This CDR3 has 15 residues. V was cut by 0 bases and J by 5 bases, with 13 bases left in between. CDR3 nucleotides: TGTGCCAGCAGTTACTCGGTCGGCAGGGAAACTGAAGCTTTCTTT. Translating gives CASSYSVGRETEAFF.

This clone is deemed medium-sized (0.01 to 0.1%). The V gene is TRBV7-3, the J gene TRBJ1-1; 8 bases align to TRBD1. The V gene end was trimmed by 5 bases and the J gene end by 4 bases; junction bases not matched to a gene: 9. The CDR3 runs to 15 residues. Germline assignment: CDR1 SGHTA and CDR2 FQGTGA. CDR3 coding DNA: TGTGCCAGCAGCCCGGACAGGGTGGCTATCACTGAAGCTTTCTTT. This sequence encodes CASSPDRVAITEAFF.

The rearrangement joins TRBV7-6 to TRBJ2-3; TRBD2 might be the D (6 bases). V lost 2 bases to trimming and J lost 0 bases, with 9 bases between them. Germline CDR1 reads SGHVS; CDR2 reads FNYEAQ. This CDR3 has 15 residues. CDR3 nucleotide sequence: TGTGCCAGCAGCTTATGGCGGGATAGCACAGATACGCAGTATTTT. Translating gives CASSLWRDSTDTQYF.

The V and J genes are TRBV7-2 and TRBJ2-1; D is ambiguous. The germline gives CDR1 SGHTA, CDR2 FQGNSA. V was trimmed by 2 bases and J by 11 bases, leaving 7 bases between them. The CDR3 has 11 residues. The CDR3 nucleotides are TGTGCCAGCAGCTTATTGGGCCAGCAGTTCTTC. It yields the protein CASSLLGQQFF.

This clone was recorded once. This rearrangement joins TRBV2 to TRBJ2-5; TRBD2 agrees at 11 bases. CDR3 size: 16 residues. V lost 4 bases and J lost 5; bases outside the gene matches: 9. CDR1 and CDR2 from the germline V gene are SNHLY and FYNNEI. The CDR3 reads CASSAGLAGGWETQYF. The CDR3, as DNA: TGTGCCAGCAGTGCAGGGCTAGCGGGAGGTTGGGAGACCCAGTACTTC.

The chain is built from TRBV5-6 and TRBJ2-7; TRBD2 agrees at 13 bases. This CDR3 has 17 amino acids. Germline V CDR1 and CDR2: SGHDT, YYEEEE. After removal of 0 bases from V and 8 bases from J, the junction contained 11 bases not matched to a gene. CDR3 amino acids: CASSLDIRGTSGVKQYF. The CDR3 coding sequence is TGTGCCAGCAGCTTGGATATCCGTGGGACTAGCGGGGTGAAGCAGTACTTC.

The chain links TRBV2 to TRBJ2-2; perhaps D is TRBD1 or TRBD2 (5 bases each). Germline V CDR1 and CDR2: SNHLY, FYNNEI. This CDR3 has 14 amino acids. Trimming pared 8 bases from V and 6 bases from J, leaving 16 bases between. The CDR3, as DNA: TGTGCCAGCGCCAGCGGTAGAGGGGCCGGGGAGCTGTTTTTT. Its protein is CASASGRGAGELFF.